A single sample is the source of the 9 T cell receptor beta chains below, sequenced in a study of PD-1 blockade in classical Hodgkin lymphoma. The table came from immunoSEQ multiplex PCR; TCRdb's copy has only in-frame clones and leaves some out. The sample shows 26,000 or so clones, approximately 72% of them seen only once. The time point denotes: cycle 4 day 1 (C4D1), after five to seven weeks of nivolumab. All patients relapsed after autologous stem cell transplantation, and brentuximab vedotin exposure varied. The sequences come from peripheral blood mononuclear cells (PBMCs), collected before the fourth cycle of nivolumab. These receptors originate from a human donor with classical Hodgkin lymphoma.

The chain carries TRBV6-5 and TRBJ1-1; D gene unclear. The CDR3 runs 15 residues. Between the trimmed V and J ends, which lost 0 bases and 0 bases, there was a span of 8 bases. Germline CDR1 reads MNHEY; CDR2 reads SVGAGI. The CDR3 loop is CASSYSRVMNTEAFF. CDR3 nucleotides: TGTGCCAGCAGTTACTCGCGGGTAATGAACACTGAAGCTTTCTTT.

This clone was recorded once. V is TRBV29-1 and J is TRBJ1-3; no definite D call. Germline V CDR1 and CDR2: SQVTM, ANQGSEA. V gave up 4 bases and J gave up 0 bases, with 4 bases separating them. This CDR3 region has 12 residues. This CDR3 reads CSVGISGNTIYF. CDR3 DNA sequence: TGCAGCGTTGGGATCTCTGGAAACACCATATATTTT.

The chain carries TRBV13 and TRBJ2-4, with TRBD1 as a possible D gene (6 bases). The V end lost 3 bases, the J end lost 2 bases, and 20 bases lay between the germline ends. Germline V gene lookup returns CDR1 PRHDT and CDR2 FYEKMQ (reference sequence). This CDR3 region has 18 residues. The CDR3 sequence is CASSFNQGTLLTKNIQYF. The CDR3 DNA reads TGTGCCAGCAGCTTCAACCAGGGGACCCTCCTAACCAAAAACATTCAGTACTTC.

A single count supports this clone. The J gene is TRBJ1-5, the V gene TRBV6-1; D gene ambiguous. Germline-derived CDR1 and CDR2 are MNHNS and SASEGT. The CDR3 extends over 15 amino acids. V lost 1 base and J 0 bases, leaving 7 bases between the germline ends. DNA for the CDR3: TGTGCCAGCAGTGAAGGCCCCTATAGCAATCAGCCCCAGCATTTT. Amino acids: CASSEGPYSNQPQHF.

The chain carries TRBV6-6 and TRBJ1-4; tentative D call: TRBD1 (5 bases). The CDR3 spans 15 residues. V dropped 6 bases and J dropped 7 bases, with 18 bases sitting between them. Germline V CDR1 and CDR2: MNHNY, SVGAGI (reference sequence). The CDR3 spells CASSQTGRRGEKLFF. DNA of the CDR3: TGTGCCAGCAGCCAGACGGGGAGGAGGGGTGAAAAACTGTTTTTT.

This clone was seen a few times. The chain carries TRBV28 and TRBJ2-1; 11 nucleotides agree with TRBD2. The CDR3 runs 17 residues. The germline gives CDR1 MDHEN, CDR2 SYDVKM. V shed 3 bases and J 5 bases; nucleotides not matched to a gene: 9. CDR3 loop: CASSFLLAGGEDNEQFF. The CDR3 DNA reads TGTGCCAGCAGTTTCCTGCTAGCGGGAGGAGAGGACAATGAGCAGTTCTTC.

In DNA form, the CDR3 reads TGTGCCAGCAGCCAAGAGAGAGAGGGTTACACAACTAATGAAAAACTGTTTTTT. This gives the protein CASSQEREGYTTNEKLFF. V is TRBV14 and J is TRBJ1-4; D unclear. CDR3 length: 18 amino acids. The V end lost 0 bases, the J end lost 0 bases, and 14 bases lay between the germline ends. Per germline, CDR1 SGHDN and CDR2 FVKESK.

CDR3 loop: CASSYRGYSNQPQHF. CDR3 sequence (DNA): TGTGCCAGCAGTTACAGGGGGTATAGCAATCAGCCCCAGCATTTT. V usage is TRBV28 and J usage is TRBJ1-5; TRBD1 agrees at 8 bases. The CDR3 loop spans 15 amino acids. CDR1 MDHEN and CDR2 SYDVKM come from the germline V gene. With 4 bases clipped from V and 0 bases from J, the junction kept 2 bases outside the gene matches.

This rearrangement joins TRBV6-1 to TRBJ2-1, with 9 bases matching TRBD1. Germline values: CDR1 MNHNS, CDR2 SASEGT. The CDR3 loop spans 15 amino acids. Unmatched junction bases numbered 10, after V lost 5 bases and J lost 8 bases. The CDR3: CASSPPGTGKDEQFF. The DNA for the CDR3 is TGTGCCAGCAGTCCCCCCGGGACAGGGAAAGATGAGCAGTTCTTC.